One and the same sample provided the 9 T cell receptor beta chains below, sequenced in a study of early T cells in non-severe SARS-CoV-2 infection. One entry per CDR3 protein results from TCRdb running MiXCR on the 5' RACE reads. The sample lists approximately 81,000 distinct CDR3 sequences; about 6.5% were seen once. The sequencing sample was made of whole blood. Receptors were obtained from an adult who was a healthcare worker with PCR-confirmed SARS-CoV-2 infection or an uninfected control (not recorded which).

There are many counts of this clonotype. The CDR3 is CASSRLVGGTDTQYF. In DNA, the CDR3 is TGTGCCAGCAGCAGACTCGTCGGAGGCACAGATACGCAGTATTTT. The rearrangement joins TRBV7-9 to TRBJ2-3, with unresolved D. Germline CDR1 and CDR2: SEHNR and FQNEAQ (reference sequence). This CDR3 has 15 residues. The V and J ends lost 5 bases and 1 base respectively, with 13 bases between them.

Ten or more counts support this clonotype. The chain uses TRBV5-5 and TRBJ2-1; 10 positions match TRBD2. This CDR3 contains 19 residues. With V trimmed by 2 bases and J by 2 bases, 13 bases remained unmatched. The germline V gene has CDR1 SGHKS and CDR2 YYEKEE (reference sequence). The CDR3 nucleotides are TGTGCCAGCAGCTTCAAACGGCTAGCGGGAGCCGGGACCTACAATGAGCAGTTCTTC. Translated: CASSFKRLAGAGTYNEQFF.

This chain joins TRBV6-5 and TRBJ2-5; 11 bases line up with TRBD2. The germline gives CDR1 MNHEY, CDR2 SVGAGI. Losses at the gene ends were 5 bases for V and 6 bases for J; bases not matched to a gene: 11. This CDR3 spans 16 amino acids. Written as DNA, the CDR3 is TGTGCCAGCAGTATAGCGGGGGGGCAGACCAGACAGACCCAGTACTTC. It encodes CASSIAGGQTRQTQYF.

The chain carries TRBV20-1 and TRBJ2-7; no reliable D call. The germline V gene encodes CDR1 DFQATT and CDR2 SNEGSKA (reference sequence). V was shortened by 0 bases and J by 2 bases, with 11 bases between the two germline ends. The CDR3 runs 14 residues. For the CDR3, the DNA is TGCAGTGCTAGAGATTTGGGAAAAGCCTACGAGCAGTACTTC. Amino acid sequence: CSARDLGKAYEQYF.

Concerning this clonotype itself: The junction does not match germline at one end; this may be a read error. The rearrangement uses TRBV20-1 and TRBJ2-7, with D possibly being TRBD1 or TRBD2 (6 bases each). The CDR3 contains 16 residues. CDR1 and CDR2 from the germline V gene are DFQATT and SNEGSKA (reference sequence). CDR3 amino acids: CSTSMGAGSGAYEQYF. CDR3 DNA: TGCAGTACTAGCATGGGGGCTGGGTCTGGTGCTTACGAGCAGTACTTC.

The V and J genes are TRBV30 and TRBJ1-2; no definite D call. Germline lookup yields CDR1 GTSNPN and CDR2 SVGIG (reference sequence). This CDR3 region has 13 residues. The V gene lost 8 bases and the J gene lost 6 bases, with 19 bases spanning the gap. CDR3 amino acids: CALAGGERHGYTF. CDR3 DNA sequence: TGTGCCCTTGCCGGCGGGGAGAGGCATGGCTACACCTTC.

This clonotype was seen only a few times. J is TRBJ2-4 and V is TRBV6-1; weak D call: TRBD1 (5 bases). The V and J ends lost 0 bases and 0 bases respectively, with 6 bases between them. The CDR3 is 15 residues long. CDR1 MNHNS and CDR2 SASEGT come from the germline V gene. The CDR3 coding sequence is TGTGCCAGCAGTGAAGCGACAGAAGCCAAAAACATTCAGTACTTC. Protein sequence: CASSEATEAKNIQYF.

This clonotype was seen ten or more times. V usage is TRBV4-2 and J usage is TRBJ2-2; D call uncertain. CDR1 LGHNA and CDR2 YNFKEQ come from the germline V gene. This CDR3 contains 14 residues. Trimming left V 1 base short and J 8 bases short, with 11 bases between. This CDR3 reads CASSQVTPQGELFF. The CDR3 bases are TGTGCCAGCAGCCAAGTGACGCCCCAGGGGGAGCTGTTTTTT.

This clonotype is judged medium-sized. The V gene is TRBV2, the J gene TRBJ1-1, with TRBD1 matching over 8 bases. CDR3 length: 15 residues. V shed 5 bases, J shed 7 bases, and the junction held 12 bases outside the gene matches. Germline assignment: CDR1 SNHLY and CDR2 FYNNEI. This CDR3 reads CASSLKTGAAIEAFF. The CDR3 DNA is TGTGCCAGCAGTCTAAAGACAGGGGCCGCCATTGAAGCTTTCTTT. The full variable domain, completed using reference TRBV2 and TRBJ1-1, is EPEVTQTPSHQVTQMGQEVILRCVPISNHLYFYWYRQILGQKVEFLVSFYNNEISEKSEIFDDQFSVERPDGSNFTLKIRSTKLEDSAMYFCASSLKTGAAIEAFFGQGTRLTVV.